This entry is about one T cell receptor beta chain. Its antigen is not known. In germline, CDR1 is LNHDA, CDR2 SQIVND (reference sequence). This CDR3 has 14 residues. Through template switching, UMIs that included a 6-nucleotide sample barcode were added. TCRdb reprocessed the 5' RACE reads and stores each CDR3 protein as one record, lacking DNA. The record lists fewer than 150,000 distinct CDR3 sequences, of which the ten most abundant hold 2.4%. The source of the sample is a study of monozygotic twins with inflammatory bowel disease. Study-wide results and caveats: Especially with disease activity, IBD patients had fewer clonotypes in common with others than healthy twins did. Patients with IBD had less TCRbeta diversity (inverse Simpson) than their healthy co-twins.

The sample taken for sequencing was blood. The TCR was taken from a human donor with ulcerative colitis or Crohn's disease, or a healthy co-twin of an affected twin (not recorded which). The rearrangement joins TRBV19 to TRBJ1-4; without DNA, the TCRdb call of TRBD1 cannot be checked. This chain's CDR3 is CASRRQDSGPRLFF.